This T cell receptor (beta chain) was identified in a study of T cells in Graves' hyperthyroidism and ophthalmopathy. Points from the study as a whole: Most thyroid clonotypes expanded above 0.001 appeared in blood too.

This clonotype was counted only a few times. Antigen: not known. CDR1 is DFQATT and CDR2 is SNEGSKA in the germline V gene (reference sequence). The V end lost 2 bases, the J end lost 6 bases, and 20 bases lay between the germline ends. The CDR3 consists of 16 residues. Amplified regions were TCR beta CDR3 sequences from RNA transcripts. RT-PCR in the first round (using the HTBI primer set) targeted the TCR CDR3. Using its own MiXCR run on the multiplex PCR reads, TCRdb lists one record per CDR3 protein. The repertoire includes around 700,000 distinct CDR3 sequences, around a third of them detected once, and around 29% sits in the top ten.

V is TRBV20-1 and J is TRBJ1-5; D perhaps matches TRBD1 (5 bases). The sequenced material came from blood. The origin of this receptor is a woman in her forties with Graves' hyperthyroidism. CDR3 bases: TGCAGTGCTAGACCCCCAGGAAGAGGGAGGGGTCAGCCCCAGCATTTT. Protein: CSARPPGRGRGQPQHF.